Only one count was recorded for the clone carrying this TCR beta chain. Antigen unknown. This table comes from immunoSEQ multiplex PCR, and its TCRdb copy is limited to in-frame clones, with some not included. The sample holds under 4,000 clones, around 80% seen once. Once graft tissue had been processed, intraepithelial and lamina propria lymphocytes were released. The data are from a study of graft-versus-host responses after intestinal transplantation. Study findings and constraints: Clonal ratios of graft-versus-host to host-versus-graft in allografts were high for patients exhibiting graft-donor T cell macrochimerism.

This CDR3 has 14 amino acids. V lost 5 bases to trimming and J lost 4 bases; unmatched junction nucleotides: 4. Germline V gene lookup returns CDR1 MNHEY and CDR2 SVGAGI. The chain carries TRBV6-5 and TRBJ1-2, with 10 bases aligning to TRBD1. Sequenced material: ileum tissue, taken around 17 and 21 days after intestinal transplantation. The receptor comes from a human patient who received an intestinal transplant, so some T cells may come from the graft donor. Here the CDR3 reads CASSRDRGFYGYTF. For the CDR3, the DNA is TGTGCCAGCAGTAGGGACAGGGGCTTCTATGGCTACACCTTC.